This T cell receptor beta chain was retrieved from a study of neoadjuvant anti-PD-1 for oral cavity cancer. For the study at large: Nivolumab at 3 mg/kg was mostly given biweekly, three to four doses, pre-surgery. Patients without progression got a fourth dose around day 43. General study results and limits: Non-responders to neoadjuvant nivolumab had significantly more clonal PBMC T cells than responders. Treg/Th17 ratio rose with pretreatment blood and fell with post-treatment tumor TCRbeta clonality.

CDR3 length: 13 amino acids. Germline V gene sequence: CDR1 SSHAT, CDR2 FNYEAQ (reference sequence). This clone was detected once. Its matching antigen is unknown. An end of the junction does not agree with germline; a read error may underlie this. Profiled with immunoSEQ multiplex PCR; TCRdb holds only in-frame clones, not every one. Seen here are fewer than 20,000 clones, 55% to 75% observed once, and the top ten hold about 2.6%. The sequence was obtained from a person aged 35-79 years with oral cavity squamous cell carcinoma. V usage is TRBV7-7 and J usage is TRBJ2-1; D possibly uses TRBD1 or TRBD2 (5 bases each). The sample was PBMCs, taken before nivolumab (anti-PD-1) treatment. CDR3 protein: CASSLDRGGEQFF. CDR3 bases: TGTGCTAGCAGCTTAGATCGGGGCGGTGAGCAGTTCTTC.